The 22 T cell receptor beta chains in this list originate from one sample, sequenced in a study of T cell repertoires in cytomegalovirus infection. Their cognate antigens are unknown. TCRdb reprocessed the reads with MiXCR, giving one entry per CDR3 protein. This table has about 830,000 distinct CDR3 sequences, over 25% appearing once. The sequenced sample was cultured CD8+ T cells from PBMCs, obtained from culture after CMV antigen stimulation. These receptors all come from a human donor in good health (CMV status not recorded). Some clones in this sample may be carry-over from other donors' samples.

The chain employs TRBV28 and TRBJ2-7; D is uncertain. This CDR3 contains 12 residues. Trimming shortened V by 1 base and J by 2 bases, and 3 bases separated the two germline ends. The V gene's germline CDR1 is MDHEN and CDR2 SYDVKM. CDR3: CASSLFTYEQYF. CDR3 nucleotides: TGTGCCAGCAGTTTATTTACCTACGAGCAGTACTTC. The full variable domain, in which reference TRBV28 and TRBJ2-7 provide the parts outside the CDR3, is DVKVTQSSRYLVKRTGEKVFLECVQDMDHENMFWYRQDPGLGLRLIYFSYDVKMKEKGDIPEGYSVSREKKERFSLILESASTNQTSMYLCASSLFTYEQYFGPGTRLTVT.

This rearrangement joins TRBV15 to TRBJ2-1; D is ambiguous. V was shortened by 3 bases and J by 6 bases, with 12 bases between the two germline ends. Germline V CDR1 and CDR2: LNHNV, YYDKDF (reference sequence). The CDR3 sequence is 14 residues long. The DNA of the CDR3 is TGTGCCACCAGCAGGTGGAACACCCTCAATGAGCAGTTCTTC. Its protein product is CATSRWNTLNEQFF.

J is TRBJ1-2 and V is TRBV19; D is unclear. The germline CDR1 and CDR2 sequences are LNHDA and SQIVND (reference sequence). Trimming pared 1 base from V and 4 bases from J, leaving 13 bases between. This CDR3 is built from 15 residues. The CDR3 sequence is CASSIGRTASYGYTF. CDR3 nucleotides: TGTGCCAGTAGTATAGGAAGGACCGCATCCTATGGCTACACCTTC.

CDR3 loop: CASSQAGTSNEQFF. CDR3 DNA sequence: TGCGCCAGCAGCCAGGCGGGGACTAGCAATGAGCAGTTCTTC. The chain joins TRBV4-1 to TRBJ2-1, with 8 bases matching TRBD2. CDR1 MGHRA and CDR2 YSYEKL come from the germline V gene. J lost 6 bases, V lost 3 bases, and 4 bases had no gene match. The CDR3 is 14 amino acids.

V gene TRBV7-6 combines with J gene TRBJ1-1; D unclear. V shed 5 bases and J shed 3 bases, with 19 bases lying between them. This CDR3 spans 16 amino acids. Germline V lookup: CDR1 SGHVS, CDR2 FNYEAQ. CDR3 protein: CASSPPPSGPDTEAFF. The CDR3 DNA reads TGTGCCAGCAGCCCACCCCCGAGCGGTCCGGACACTGAAGCTTTCTTT.

This clonotype was counted a single time. The chain joins TRBV6-2 or TRBV6-3 to TRBJ2-3; the D gene is possibly TRBD1 (5 bases). V gave up 9 bases and J gave up 6 bases, with 16 bases separating them. Germline V CDR1 and CDR2: MNHEY, SVGEGT. This CDR3 spans 13 amino acids. The CDR3 protein is CASGRGSRDTQYF. The CDR3 DNA is TGTGCCAGTGGAAGGGGTAGCCGTGATACGCAGTATTTT.

The chain recombines TRBV27 with TRBJ2-3, with TRBD1 matching 11 bases. The germline V gene encodes CDR1 MNHEY and CDR2 SMNVEV (reference sequence). The length of the CDR3 is 16 residues. The J segment lost 4 bases and the V segment lost 3 bases, leaving 6 bases of the junction unmatched. CDR3 nucleotides: TGTGCCAGCAGTTTGATCCCGGGACAGGGGGCAGATACGCAGTATTTT. Its translation: CASSLIPGQGADTQYF.

The sample holds a few counts of this clonotype. V and J are TRBV7-8 and TRBJ2-1; tentatively, D is TRBD2 (7 bases). The germline CDR1 and CDR2 sequences are SGHVS and FQNEAQ. The CDR3 is 16 residues long. The germline V and J ends were trimmed by 4 bases and 3 bases, with 16 bases remaining between them. CDR3 bases: TGTGCCAGCAGCTCGCGGGGGCGTGGGATCTACAATGAGCAGTTCTTC. It specifies CASSSRGRGIYNEQFF.

V is TRBV4-1 and J is TRBJ2-2, with D perhaps matching TRBD2 (6 bases). The V gene lost 6 bases and the J gene lost 0 bases, with 17 bases spanning the gap. From germline, CDR1 is MGHRA and CDR2 YSYEKL. CDR3 length: 17 amino acids. The chain's CDR3 is CASSPTRYLANTGELFF. In DNA, the CDR3 is TGCGCCAGCAGTCCGACTAGATACCTCGCGAACACCGGGGAGCTGTTTTTT.

Many counts were recorded for this clonotype. The CDR3, as DNA: TGTGCCAGCAGCTCTCCTAGTGGCAGATCGGCTGAGCAGTTCTTC. Translation gives CASSSPSGRSAEQFF. The J gene is TRBJ2-1, the V gene TRBV7-8; D call uncertain. V lost 4 bases and J lost 9, with 19 bases in between. The CDR3 runs to 15 residues. CDR1 is SGHVS and CDR2 is FQNEAQ in the germline V gene.

J is TRBJ2-7 and V is TRBV27; D is tentatively TRBD1 or TRBD2 (6 bases each). Germline CDR1 is MNHEY and CDR2 is SMNVEV (reference sequence). The CDR3 sequence is 16 residues long. Trimming cost V 5 bases and J 2 bases, with 19 bases left between them. The chain's CDR3 is CASSNTGGGRTYEQYF. The DNA for the CDR3 is TGTGCCAGCAGTAATACAGGAGGGGGAAGAACCTACGAGCAGTACTTC.

The chain uses TRBV2 and TRBJ2-5; TRBD1 or TRBD2 may be the D gene (5 bases each). Per the germline V gene, CDR1 is SNHLY and CDR2 is FYNNEI. The CDR3 length is 15 residues. V was clipped by 1 base and J by 5 bases, with 14 bases between them. The CDR3 DNA is TGTGCCAGCAGTGAAGATTGGGGGAATGAGGAGACCCAGTACTTC. This translates into CASSEDWGNEETQYF.

Only a few counts were recorded for this clonotype. CDR3 nucleotide sequence: TGTGCCAGTGAAGAATACTGGGGTGGCGGCTACACCTTC. Its protein is CASEEYWGGGYTF. V gene TRBV19 combines with J gene TRBJ1-2; D is ambiguous. V shed 8 bases and J shed 8 bases, with 18 bases lying between them. Germline-derived CDR1 and CDR2 are LNHDA and SQIVND (reference sequence). The CDR3 covers 13 residues.

This CDR3 reads CASSYSGLEQFF. CDR3 DNA sequence: TGTGCCAGCAGTTACTCCGGGCTCGAGCAGTTCTTC. The chain combines TRBV6-6 with TRBJ2-1; D ambiguous. V lost 0 bases and J lost 10, with 7 bases in between. Germline values: CDR1 MNHNY, CDR2 SVGAGI (reference sequence). This CDR3 has 12 amino acids.

The chain recombines TRBV19 with TRBJ2-1, with 9 bases that match TRBD2. V was clipped by 5 bases and J by 1 base; unmatched bases: 6. The germline CDR1 and CDR2 sequences are LNHDA and SQIVND (reference sequence). The CDR3 extends over 16 amino acids. Here the CDR3 reads CASSLLAGPSYNEQFF. The CDR3 nucleotides read TGTGCCAGTAGTCTTCTAGCGGGGCCTTCCTACAATGAGCAGTTCTTC. Complete variable domain (other parts from reference TRBV19 and TRBJ2-1): DGGITQSPKYLFRKEGQNVTLSCEQNLNHDAMYWYRQDPGQGLRLIYYSQIVNDFQKGDIAEGYSVSREKKESFPLTVTSAQKNPTAFYLCASSLLAGPSYNEQFFGPGTRLTVL.

This clonotype was counted between two and nine times. This chain joins TRBV7-2 and TRBJ2-1; D possibly corresponds to TRBD2 (6 bases). Germline V gives CDR1 SGHTA, CDR2 FQGNSA. The CDR3 length is 14 residues. The V end was cut by 3 bases, the J end by 9 bases, with 15 bases between. The CDR3 protein is CASSFPWVAAEQFF. CDR3 in DNA: TGTGCCAGCAGCTTCCCTTGGGTAGCGGCTGAGCAGTTCTTC.

The table lists this clonotype with a few counts. CDR3 sequence reads: CASSQDGPYNEQFF. The DNA for the CDR3 is TGCGCCAGCAGCCAAGACGGGCCTTACAATGAGCAGTTCTTC. The rearrangement links TRBV4-3 to TRBJ2-1; the D is unclear. CDR1 is LGHNA, CDR2 YSLEER, per germline. This CDR3 has 14 residues. V gave up 0 bases and J gave up 4 bases, with 7 bases separating them.

This clonotype was observed a handful of times. Because the CDR3's place on the DNA is in doubt, the DNA is left out and the CDR3 is given as listed by TCRdb. The chain has TRBV7-5 and TRBJ2-7; the table's D call, TRBD2, has no DNA check behind it. TRBV7-5 is reported as a pseudogene. Termini included, the CDR3 measures 17 amino acids. CDR3: CISVSEAHREGFYEQYF.

CDR3 nucleotides: TGTGCCAGCAGCGGGGACAACGGTAAAGGGGCCTACAATGAGCAGTTCTTC. Translating gives CASSGDNGKGAYNEQFF. The rearrangement joins TRBV9 to TRBJ2-1; perhaps TRBD1 as D (6 bases). The germline gives CDR1 SGDLS, CDR2 YYNGEE. CDR3 size: 17 residues. V lost 3 bases and J 2 bases, leaving 18 bases between the germline ends.

This clonotype was counted between two and nine times. The junction departs from the called germline gene at one end, perhaps through a read error. This chain links TRBV20-1 with TRBJ1-1; weak D call: TRBD1 (5 bases). This CDR3 is 13 amino acids long. CDR1 and CDR2 from the germline V gene are DFQATT and SNEGSKA (reference sequence). The CDR3: CSARWGTNTEAFF. Here the CDR3 DNA reads TGTAGTGCTAGATGGGGGACGAACACTGAAGCTTTCTTT.

Turning to this clonotype: Germline is not matched at one junction end, which may reflect a read error. V is TRBV6-5 and J is TRBJ2-1; D unresolved. Looked up from germline, CDR1 is MNHEY and CDR2 is SVGAGI. The CDR3 totals 14 residues. The CDR3 spells CVSSPWESSNEQFF. In nucleotides, the CDR3 is TGTGTCAGCAGCCCGTGGGAATCGAGCAATGAGCAGTTCTTC.

This clonotype was observed many times. The chain uses TRBV7-6 and TRBJ2-1; 8 positions match TRBD2. The trim removed 5 bases at V and 9 bases at J, leaving 9 bases unmatched. This CDR3 comprises 14 residues. Germline V lookup: CDR1 SGHVS, CDR2 FNYEAQ. The CDR3: CASSRPAGGGEQFF. CDR3 DNA: TGTGCCAGCAGCCGCCCCGCGGGGGGCGGTGAGCAGTTCTTC.